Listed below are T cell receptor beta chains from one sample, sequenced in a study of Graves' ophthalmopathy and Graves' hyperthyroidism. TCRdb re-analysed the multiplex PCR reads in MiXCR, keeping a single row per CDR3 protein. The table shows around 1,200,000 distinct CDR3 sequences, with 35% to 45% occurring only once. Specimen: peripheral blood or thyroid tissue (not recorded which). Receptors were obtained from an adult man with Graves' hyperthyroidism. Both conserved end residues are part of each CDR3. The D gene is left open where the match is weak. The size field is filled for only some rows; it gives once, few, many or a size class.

CDR3 protein: CASSGGAGLTAGELFF
CDR3 DNA: TGTGCCAGCAGCGGGGGGGCGGGACTAACCGCCGGGGAGCTGTTTTTT
J gene: TRBJ2-2
D gene: -
clone size: few
V gene: TRBV7-3

CDR3 protein: CASSPRTTSSYNSPLHF
CDR3 DNA: TGTGCCAGCAGCCCACGGACGACCAGCTCCTATAATTCACCCCTCCACTTT
J gene: TRBJ1-6
D gene: -
clone size: many
V gene: TRBV7-8

CDR3 protein: CASSSGGAYETQYF
CDR3 DNA: TGCGCCAGCAGCTCTGGAGGGGCGTACGAGACCCAGTACTTC
J gene: TRBJ2-5
D gene: -
clone size: -
V gene: TRBV5-1

CDR3 protein: CASSAGQRETQYF
CDR3 DNA: TGTGCCAGCTCCGCCGGGCAGCGAGAGACCCAGTACTTC
J gene: TRBJ2-5
D gene: -
clone size: -
V gene: TRBV7-2

CDR3 protein: CASSTLAAEETQYF
CDR3 DNA: TGTGCCAGCAGCACACTAGCGGCAGAAGAGACCCAGTACTTC
J gene: TRBJ2-5
D gene: TRBD2
clone size: many
V gene: TRBV7-7

CDR3 protein: CASSYPPNNQPQHF
CDR3 DNA: TGTGCCAGCAGTTACCCCCCCAACAATCAGCCCCAGCATTTT
J gene: TRBJ1-5
D gene: -
clone size: few
V gene: TRBV6-5

CDR3 protein: CASRPTWGPRYEQYF
CDR3 DNA: TGTGCCAGCAGACCGACTTGGGGCCCCCGCTACGAGCAGTACTTC
J gene: TRBJ2-7
D gene: -
clone size: many
V gene: TRBV14

CDR3 protein: CASSELTSGTVSTNEKLFF
CDR3 DNA: TGTGCCAGCAGTGAGTTAACTAGCGGGACCGTATCAACTAATGAAAAACTGTTTTTT
J gene: TRBJ1-4
D gene: -
clone size: -
V gene: TRBV2

CDR3 protein: CASSLAGGVGNTIYF
CDR3 DNA: TGCGCCAGCAGCTTGGCGGGGGGCGTTGGAAACACCATATATTTT
J gene: TRBJ1-3
D gene: -
clone size: -
V gene: TRBV5-1

CDR3 protein: CSVVAHRQETQYF
CDR3 DNA: TGCAGCGTTGTTGCGCACCGCCAAGAGACCCAGTACTTC
J gene: TRBJ2-5
D gene: -
clone size: many
V gene: TRBV29-1

CDR3 protein: CATRKSTGPYEQYF
CDR3 DNA: TGTGCCACCCGTAAGTCGACAGGGCCCTACGAGCAGTACTTC
J gene: TRBJ2-7
D gene: TRBD1
clone size: -
V gene: TRBV10-3

CDR3 protein: CASSPQGSDTEAFF
CDR3 DNA: TGTGCCAGTAGTCCGCAGGGGTCGGACACTGAAGCTTTCTTT
J gene: TRBJ1-1
D gene: -
clone size: -
V gene: TRBV19

CDR3 protein: CASSLDRDGGEKLFF
CDR3 DNA: TGTGCCAGCAGCTTAGACCGGGACGGCGGTGAAAAACTGTTTTTT
J gene: TRBJ1-4
D gene: -
clone size: many
V gene: TRBV7-9

CDR3 protein: CASSLARGGELFF
CDR3 DNA: TGTGCCAGCAGCTTAGCCCGGGGCGGGGAGCTGTTTTTT
J gene: TRBJ2-2
D gene: -
clone size: -
V gene: TRBV7-8

CDR3 protein: CASRKLNTEAFF
CDR3 DNA: TGTGCCAGCAGAAAATTGAACACTGAAGCTTTCTTT
J gene: TRBJ1-1
D gene: -
clone size: -
V gene: TRBV28

CDR3 protein: CASSLTSGKETQYF
CDR3 DNA: TGTGCCAGCAGCTTAACTAGCGGGAAAGAGACCCAGTACTTC
J gene: TRBJ2-5
D gene: TRBD2
clone size: many
V gene: TRBV11-2

CDR3 protein: CASSLAGTGSTYEQYF
CDR3 DNA: TGCGCCAGCAGCTTGGCCGGGACAGGCTCTACCTACGAGCAGTACTTC
J gene: TRBJ2-7
D gene: TRBD1
clone size: many
V gene: TRBV5-1

CDR3 protein: CASSQDKVSGANVLTF
CDR3 DNA: TGCGCCAGCAGCCAAGATAAGGTTTCTGGGGCCAACGTCCTGACTTTC
J gene: TRBJ2-6
D gene: -
clone size: few
V gene: TRBV4-1

CDR3 protein: CSVERGSAEAFF
CDR3 DNA: TGCAGCGTTGAAAGGGGAAGCGCTGAAGCTTTCTTT
J gene: TRBJ1-1
D gene: -
clone size: many
V gene: TRBV29-1

CDR3 protein: CASRRDRDRYGYTF
CDR3 DNA: TGTGCCAGCAGACGGGACAGGGACCGCTATGGCTACACCTTC
J gene: TRBJ1-2
D gene: TRBD1
clone size: many
V gene: TRBV6-5

CDR3 protein: CASSVEGSGGSYTF
CDR3 DNA: TGTGCCAGCAGCGTTGAAGGTTCGGGAGGAAGCTACACCTTC
J gene: TRBJ1-2
D gene: -
clone size: -
V gene: TRBV7-9

CDR3 protein: CASSVTSGRQETQYF
CDR3 DNA: TGTGCCAGCAGCGTCACTAGCGGGAGACAAGAGACCCAGTACTTC
J gene: TRBJ2-5
D gene: TRBD2
clone size: many
V gene: TRBV9

CDR3 protein: CASSTGTAANEKLFF
CDR3 DNA: TGCGCCAGCAGCACCGGGACAGCGGCTAATGAAAAACTGTTTTTT
J gene: TRBJ1-4
D gene: TRBD1
clone size: -
V gene: TRBV5-1

CDR3 protein: CASSERVAGGVLETQYF
CDR3 DNA: TGTGCCAGCAGTGAAAGGGTCGCGGGAGGGGTGTTGGAGACCCAGTACTTC
J gene: TRBJ2-5
D gene: TRBD2
clone size: -
V gene: TRBV2

CDR3 protein: CASSVDGQPQHF
CDR3 DNA: TGTGCCAGCAGCGTGGACGGGCAGCCCCAGCATTTT
J gene: TRBJ1-5
D gene: -
clone size: many
V gene: TRBV6-6

CDR3 protein: CASSKLTGGGTQYF
CDR3 DNA: TGTGCCAGCAGCAAGCTGACAGGGGGAGGAACCCAGTACTTC
J gene: TRBJ2-5
D gene: TRBD1
clone size: -
V gene: TRBV2

CDR3 protein: CASSLAGQGFTEAFF
CDR3 DNA: TGTGCCAGCAGCTTAGCCGGACAGGGTTTCACTGAAGCTTTCTTT
J gene: TRBJ1-1
D gene: TRBD1
clone size: -
V gene: TRBV7-9

CDR3 protein: CASSVVSLTAGEAFF
CDR3 DNA: TGTGCCAGCAGCGTAGTTAGTCTTACAGCAGGTGAAGCTTTCTTT
J gene: TRBJ1-1
D gene: -
clone size: many
V gene: TRBV9